These 23 T cell receptor beta chains originate from one sample sequenced in a study of T cell repertoires in cytomegalovirus infection. Each CDR3 protein is one row after TCRdb ran MiXCR on the reads. The sample comprises fewer than 300,000 distinct CDR3 sequences, 20% to 30% of which are singletons, and approximately 15% rests with the top ten. Sequences were obtained from PBMCs. These TCRs come from a human donor in good health (CMV status not recorded). Some clones in this sample may be carry-over from other donors' samples.

This clonotype has at least ten counts. The rearrangement uses TRBV19 and TRBJ1-1; D is unclear. The CDR3 spans 13 residues. Trimming pared 5 bases from V and 5 bases from J, leaving 12 bases between. In germline, CDR1 is LNHDA, CDR2 SQIVND (reference sequence). The CDR3 region is CASSPPQRTEAFF. The CDR3 DNA reads TGTGCCAGTAGTCCCCCCCAACGGACTGAAGCTTTCTTT.

This chain links TRBV29-1 with TRBJ1-2; a possible D gene is TRBD1 (6 bases). Looked up from germline, CDR1 is SQVTM and CDR2 is ANQGSEA. The CDR3 spans 14 residues. Trimming took off 6 bases at V and 3 bases at J, with 17 bases between the two ends. CDR3: CSVTRDNVDYGYTF. The CDR3 nucleotides read TGCAGCGTGACTCGGGACAACGTCGACTATGGCTACACCTTC.

The genes are TRBV28 and TRBJ2-7; D unclear. The germline V and J ends were trimmed by 10 bases and 4 bases, with 20 bases remaining between them. CDR3 size: 14 residues. Germline V gene lookup returns CDR1 MDHEN and CDR2 SYDVKM. This CDR3 is CATHPRRKQYEQYF. DNA of the CDR3: TGTGCCACCCACCCCAGGCGTAAACAGTACGAGCAGTACTTC.

The chain joins TRBV12-3 or TRBV12-4 to TRBJ2-3, with 8 bases fitting TRBD2. This CDR3 is 14 amino acids long. The trim removed 10 bases at V and 2 bases at J, leaving 8 bases unmatched. The CDR3 reads CAITSGRATDTQYF. The CDR3 DNA sequence: TGTGCCATCACCAGCGGGAGAGCCACAGATACGCAGTATTTT.

This clonotype was observed a handful of times. V and J are TRBV6-6 and TRBJ1-3; D is unresolved. Trimming took off 4 bases at V and 12 bases at J, with 16 bases between the two ends. The CDR3 runs 13 residues. The V gene's germline CDR1 is MNHNY and CDR2 SVGAGI (reference sequence). CDR3 coding DNA: TGTGCCAGCAGTTCGCTCCCCCTCAGAGACATATATTTT. Translating gives CASSSLPLRDIYF.

This chain links TRBV29-1 with TRBJ2-7; 8 positions match TRBD1. This CDR3 has 16 amino acids. Germline CDR1 SQVTM, CDR2 ANQGSEA. Trimming took 4 bases from V and 7 from J; bases not matched to a gene: 18. CDR3 DNA sequence: TGCAGCGTTGGGACAGGGCAACCGACTCCGGAGGGGGAGCAGTACTTC. It codes for CSVGTGQPTPEGEQYF.

This clonotype has a count of ten or more. The chain employs TRBV7-2 and TRBJ2-7, with unresolved D. The germline V gene has CDR1 SGHTA and CDR2 FQGNSA. Between the trimmed V and J ends, which lost 4 bases and 6 bases, there was a span of 16 bases. The CDR3 length is 14 residues. The CDR3 nucleotides read TGTGCCAGCAGCTCCCCCGGGCCAGCCTCCGAGCAGTACTTC. It codes for CASSSPGPASEQYF. The variable domain in full, completed from reference TRBV7-2 and TRBJ2-7, reads GAGVSQSPSNKVTEKGKDVELRCDPISGHTALYWYRQSLGQGLEFLIYFQGNSAPDKSGLPSDRFSAERTGGSVSTLTIQRTQQEDSAVYLCASSSPGPASEQYFGPGTRLTVT.

In this sample, this clonotype turned up a few times. The chain combines TRBV9 with TRBJ2-7; D may be TRBD2 (5 bases). CDR1 SGDLS and CDR2 YYNGEE come from the germline V gene. V shed 4 bases and J shed 6 bases, with 17 bases lying between them. The CDR3 is 14 amino acids. The chain's CDR3 is CASSFGGSVGEQYF. The CDR3 bases are TGTGCCAGCAGCTTCGGTGGTAGCGTAGGCGAGCAGTACTTC.

In this sample, this clonotype turned up a few times. The V gene is TRBV6-2 or TRBV6-3, the J gene TRBJ2-7; D is possibly TRBD1 (5 bases). CDR1 is MNHEY, CDR2 SVGEGT, per germline. Trimming cost V 2 bases and J 1 base, with 12 bases left between them. The CDR3 consists of 15 residues. CDR3 nucleotide sequence: TGTGCCAGCAGTTACGACAGCCCCCCTTCCTACGAGCAGTACTTC. Residues: CASSYDSPPSYEQYF.

This chain connects TRBV5-1 to TRBJ2-3; D is unresolved. The V gene lost 2 bases and the J gene lost 6 bases, with 13 bases spanning the gap. In germline, CDR1 is SGHRS, CDR2 YFSETQ. CDR3 size: 14 residues. The CDR3 protein is CASSFEKGSDTQYF. The DNA for the CDR3 is TGCGCCAGCAGCTTTGAGAAGGGATCGGATACGCAGTATTTT.

J is TRBJ1-1 and V is TRBV12-3 or TRBV12-4; a possible D gene is TRBD1 (6 bases). V gave up 7 bases and J gave up 4 bases, with 16 bases separating them. This CDR3 contains 14 residues. The CDR3 loop is CASTLSGASTEAFF. CDR3 DNA sequence: TGTGCCAGCACCTTGTCAGGGGCTAGCACTGAAGCTTTCTTT.

The V and J genes are TRBV5-5 and TRBJ1-5; 7 nucleotides align to TRBD1. V lost 5 bases, J lost 3 bases, and 11 bases stayed unmatched. Germline CDR1 is SGHKS and CDR2 is YYEKEE (reference sequence). The CDR3 has 16 residues. This CDR3 reads CASSLRTGELNQPQHF. CDR3 DNA sequence: TGTGCCAGCAGTCTCAGGACAGGAGAGCTCAATCAGCCCCAGCATTTT.

The chain uses TRBV7-8 and TRBJ2-5, with D possibly matching TRBD2 (5 bases). Trimming pared 4 bases from V and 2 bases from J, leaving 8 bases between. Germline CDR1 reads SGHVS; CDR2 reads FQNEAQ. This CDR3 is 13 amino acids long. The CDR3: CASSWGDQETQYF. Written as DNA, the CDR3 is TGTGCCAGCAGCTGGGGAGATCAAGAGACCCAGTACTTC.

The chain has TRBV11-2 and TRBJ2-3, with 9 nucleotides matching TRBD2. The CDR3 totals 16 residues. V gave up 0 bases and J gave up 3 bases; unmatched junction bases: 4. Germline V gives CDR1 SGHAT, CDR2 FQNNGV. The CDR3 spells CASSLEGSGSTDTQYF. The CDR3 nucleotides read TGTGCCAGCAGCTTAGAGGGTAGCGGGAGTACAGATACGCAGTATTTT.

This clonotype was counted between two and nine times. The junction does not match germline at one end; this may be a read error. This chain links TRBV5-5 with TRBJ1-1; the match to TRBD1 covers 8 bases. The length of the CDR3 is 13 residues. The germline V gene encodes CDR1 SGHKS and CDR2 YYEKEE (reference sequence). The CDR3 sequence: CASSLDRVVSAFF. CDR3 bases: TGTGCCAGCAGTTTGGACAGGGTAGTTAGCGCTTTCTTT.

V gene TRBV7-6 combines with J gene TRBJ2-7, with D perhaps TRBD1 or TRBD2 (5 bases each). This CDR3 has 14 amino acids. The V gene lost 7 bases and the J gene lost 2 bases, with 15 bases spanning the gap. Germline lookup yields CDR1 SGHVS and CDR2 FNYEAQ. The CDR3 DNA reads as TGTGCCAGCACCACGGGGCCGGGTACCTACGAGCAGTACTTC. This encodes CASTTGPGTYEQYF.

The chain links TRBV6-2 or TRBV6-3 to TRBJ2-7; TRBD1 might be the D (6 bases). V was clipped by 5 bases and J by 7 bases, with 9 bases between them. CDR1 and CDR2 from the germline V gene are MNHEY and SVGEGT. The CDR3 is made up of 11 amino acids. The CDR3 sequence: CASSQGQEQYF. DNA of the CDR3: TGTGCCAGCAGTCAAGGACAGGAGCAGTACTTC.

This clonotype has at least ten counts. The chain couples TRBV7-2 to TRBJ2-3; possibly TRBD2 for D (7 bases). Between the trimmed V and J ends, which lost 7 bases and 8 bases, there was a span of 13 bases. Germline values: CDR1 SGHTA, CDR2 FQGNSA. CDR3 length: 12 amino acids. The CDR3 region is CASTGGRLTQYF. In DNA, the CDR3 is TGTGCCAGCACCGGGGGGCGACTTACGCAGTATTTT. Together with reference TRBV7-2 and TRBJ2-3, the CDR3 gives the full variable domain: GAGVSQSPSNKVTEKGKDVELRCDPISGHTALYWYRQSLGQGLEFLIYFQGNSAPDKSGLPSDRFSAERTGGSVSTLTIQRTQQEDSAVYLCASTGGRLTQYFGPGTRLTVL.

A few counts support this clonotype. CDR3 amino acids: CASSLTGGGMGYGYTF. DNA for the CDR3: TGTGCCAGCAGCTTAACCGGCGGTGGGATGGGCTATGGCTACACCTTC. The rearrangement joins TRBV7-3 to TRBJ1-2; D call uncertain. The CDR3 totals 16 residues. V was pared by 0 bases and J by 4 bases, with 15 bases between. CDR1 SGHTA and CDR2 FQGTGA come from the germline V gene.

This clonotype was seen a few times. J is TRBJ1-3 and V is TRBV7-2, with TRBD1 as a possible D gene (5 bases). CDR3 size: 16 residues. Trimming left V 0 bases short and J 0 bases short, with 9 bases between. Germline values: CDR1 SGHTA, CDR2 FQGNSA. The DNA for the CDR3 is TGTGCCAGCAGCTTAGCAACAGGAATCTCTGGAAACACCATATATTTT. Protein product: CASSLATGISGNTIYF.

This clonotype was found a few times. The chain is built from TRBV12-3 or TRBV12-4 and TRBJ1-1; D unresolved. The CDR3 is made up of 15 amino acids. V was trimmed by 3 bases and J by 4 bases, leaving 15 bases between them. CDR3 DNA: TGTGCCAGCAGTTTTCGGGAGGGAAGTGGCACTGAAGCTTTCTTT. Translated, it gives CASSFREGSGTEAFF.

The chain uses TRBV29-1 and TRBJ2-3; D is undetermined. Germline CDR1 and CDR2: SQVTM and ANQGSEA. Trimming shortened V by 4 bases and J by 2 bases, and 13 bases separated the two germline ends. The CDR3 spans 14 residues. CDR3 sequence reads: CSVVPGSDTDTQYF. The CDR3 coding sequence is TGCAGCGTTGTGCCCGGATCCGACACAGATACGCAGTATTTT.

V usage is TRBV20-1 and J usage is TRBJ2-1; D might be TRBD1 or TRBD2, each matching 6 bases. In germline, CDR1 is DFQATT, CDR2 SNEGSKA (reference sequence). The V end lost 5 bases, the J end lost 7 bases, and 15 bases lay between the germline ends. This CDR3 has 13 amino acids. DNA of the CDR3: TGCAGTGCTTCCCCGGGGGCCCGGAATGAGCAGTTCTTC. Encoded protein: CSASPGARNEQFF.